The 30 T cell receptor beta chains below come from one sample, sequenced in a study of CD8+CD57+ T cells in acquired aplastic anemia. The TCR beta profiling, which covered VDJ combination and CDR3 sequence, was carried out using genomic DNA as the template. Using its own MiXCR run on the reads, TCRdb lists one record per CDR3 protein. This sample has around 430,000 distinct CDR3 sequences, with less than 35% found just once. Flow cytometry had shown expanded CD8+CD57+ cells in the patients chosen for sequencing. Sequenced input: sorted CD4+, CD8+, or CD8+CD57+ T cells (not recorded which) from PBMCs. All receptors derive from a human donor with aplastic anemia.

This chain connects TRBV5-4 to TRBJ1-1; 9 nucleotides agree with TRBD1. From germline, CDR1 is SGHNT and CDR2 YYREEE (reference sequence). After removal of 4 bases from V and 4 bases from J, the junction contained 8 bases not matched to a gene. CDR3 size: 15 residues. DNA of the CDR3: TGTGCCAGCAGCCCGGGACAGGGCGTGCTCACTGAAGCTTTCTTT. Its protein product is CASSPGQGVLTEAFF.

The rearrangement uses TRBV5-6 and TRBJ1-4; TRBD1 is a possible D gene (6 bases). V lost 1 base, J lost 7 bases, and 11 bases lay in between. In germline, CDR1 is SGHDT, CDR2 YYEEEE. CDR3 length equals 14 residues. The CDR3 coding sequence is TGTGCCAGCAGCTTGAGGGGGTCATCTGAAAAACTGTTTTTT. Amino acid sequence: CASSLRGSSEKLFF.

CDR3 amino acids: CASSPKGGTNYGYTF. The DNA of the CDR3 is TGTGCCAGCAGCCCTAAAGGGGGGACAAACTATGGCTACACCTTC. The chain employs TRBV6-2 or TRBV6-3 and TRBJ1-2; maybe TRBD1 (6 bases). The germline V and J ends were trimmed by 6 bases and 2 bases, with 16 bases remaining between them. Looked up from germline, CDR1 is MNHEY and CDR2 is SVGEGT. The CDR3 runs 15 residues.

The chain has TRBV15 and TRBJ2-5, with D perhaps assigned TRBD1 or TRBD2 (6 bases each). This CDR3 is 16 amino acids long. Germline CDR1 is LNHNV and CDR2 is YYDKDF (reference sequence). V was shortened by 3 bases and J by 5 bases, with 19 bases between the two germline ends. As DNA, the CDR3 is TGTGCCACCAGCAGGCACGGGGGCGCGTTTATTGAGACCCAGTACTTC. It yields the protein CATSRHGGAFIETQYF.

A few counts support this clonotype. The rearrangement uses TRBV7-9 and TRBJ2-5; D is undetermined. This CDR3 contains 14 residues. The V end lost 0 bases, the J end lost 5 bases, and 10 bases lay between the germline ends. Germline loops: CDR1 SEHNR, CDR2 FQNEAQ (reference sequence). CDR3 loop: CASSLASIEETQYF. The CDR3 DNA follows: TGTGCCAGCAGCTTAGCCAGCATTGAGGAGACCCAGTACTTC.

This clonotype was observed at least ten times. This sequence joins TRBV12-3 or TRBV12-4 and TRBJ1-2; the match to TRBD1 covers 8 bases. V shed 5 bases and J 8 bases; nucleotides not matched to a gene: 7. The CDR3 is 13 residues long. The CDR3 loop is CASSRGQGRGYTF. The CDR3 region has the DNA TGTGCCAGCAGTCGAGGACAGGGAAGGGGCTACACCTTC.

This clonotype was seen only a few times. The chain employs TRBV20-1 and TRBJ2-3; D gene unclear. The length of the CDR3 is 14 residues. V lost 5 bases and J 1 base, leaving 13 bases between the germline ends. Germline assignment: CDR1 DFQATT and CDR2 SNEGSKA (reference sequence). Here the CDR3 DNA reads TGCAGTGCTCCAGAAAGAAGGGGCACAGATACGCAGTATTTT. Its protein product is CSAPERRGTDTQYF.

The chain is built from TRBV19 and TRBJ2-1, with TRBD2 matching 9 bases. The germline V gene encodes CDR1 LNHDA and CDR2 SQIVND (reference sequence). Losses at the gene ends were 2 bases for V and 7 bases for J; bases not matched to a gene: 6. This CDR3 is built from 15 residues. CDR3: CASSILAGVFNEQFF. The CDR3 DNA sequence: TGTGCCAGTAGTATATTAGCGGGGGTGTTTAATGAGCAGTTCTTC.

The DNA for the CDR3 is TGTGCCAGCAGTTTTGGGCTGGGAGGTTTAGAGCAGTTCTTC. Residues: CASSFGLGGLEQFF. The gene calls are TRBV2 and TRBJ2-1, with D perhaps matching TRBD2 (6 bases). CDR1 is SNHLY and CDR2 is FYNNEI in the germline V gene. V shed 5 bases and J shed 10 bases, with 18 bases lying between them. This CDR3 spans 14 amino acids. Full variable domain (outside the CDR3, taken from reference TRBV2 and TRBJ2-1): EPEVTQTPSHQVTQMGQEVILRCVPISNHLYFYWYRQILGQKVEFLVSFYNNEISEKSEIFDDQFSVERPDGSNFTLKIRSTKLEDSAMYFCASSFGLGGLEQFFGPGTRLTVL.

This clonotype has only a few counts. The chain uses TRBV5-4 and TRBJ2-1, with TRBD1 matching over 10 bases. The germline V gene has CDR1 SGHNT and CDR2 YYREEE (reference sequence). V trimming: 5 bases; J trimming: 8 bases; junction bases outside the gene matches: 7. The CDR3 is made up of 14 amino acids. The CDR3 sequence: CASRTDRGRYEQFF. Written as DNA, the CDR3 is TGTGCCAGCAGGACGGACAGGGGGAGGTATGAGCAGTTCTTC.

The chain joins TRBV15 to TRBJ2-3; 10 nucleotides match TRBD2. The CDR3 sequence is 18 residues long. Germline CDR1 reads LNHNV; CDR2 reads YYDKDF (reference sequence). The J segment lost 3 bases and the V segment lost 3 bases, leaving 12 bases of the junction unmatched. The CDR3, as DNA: TGTGCCACCAGCAGCCAAACCTTACTAGCGGGGATTACAGATACGCAGTATTTT. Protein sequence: CATSSQTLLAGITDTQYF.

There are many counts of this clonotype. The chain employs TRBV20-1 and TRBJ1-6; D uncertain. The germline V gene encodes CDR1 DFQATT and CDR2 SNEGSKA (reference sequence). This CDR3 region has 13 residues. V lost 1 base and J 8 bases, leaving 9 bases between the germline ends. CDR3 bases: TGCAGTGCTAGAGGCACAGCCGATTCACCCCTCCACTTT. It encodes CSARGTADSPLHF.

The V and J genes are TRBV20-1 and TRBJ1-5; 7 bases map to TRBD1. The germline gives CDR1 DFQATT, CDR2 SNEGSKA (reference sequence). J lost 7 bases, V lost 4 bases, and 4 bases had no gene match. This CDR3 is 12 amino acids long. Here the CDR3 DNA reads TGCAGTGCTATAGGGGGCAGCCAGCCCCAGCATTTT. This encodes CSAIGGSQPQHF.

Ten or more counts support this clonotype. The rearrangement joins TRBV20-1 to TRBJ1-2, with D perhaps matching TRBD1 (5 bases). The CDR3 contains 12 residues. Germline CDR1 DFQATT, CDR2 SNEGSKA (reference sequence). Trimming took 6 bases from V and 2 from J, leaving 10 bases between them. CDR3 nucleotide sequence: TGCAGTGCGATCCAGGGAAACTATGGCTACACCTTC. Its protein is CSAIQGNYGYTF.

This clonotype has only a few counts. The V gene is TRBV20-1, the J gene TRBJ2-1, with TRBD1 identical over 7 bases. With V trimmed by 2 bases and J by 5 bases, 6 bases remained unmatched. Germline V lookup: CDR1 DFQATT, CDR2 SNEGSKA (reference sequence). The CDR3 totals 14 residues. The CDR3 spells CSARRDSRNNEQFF. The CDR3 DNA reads TGCAGTGCTAGAAGGGACAGCCGAAACAATGAGCAGTTCTTC.

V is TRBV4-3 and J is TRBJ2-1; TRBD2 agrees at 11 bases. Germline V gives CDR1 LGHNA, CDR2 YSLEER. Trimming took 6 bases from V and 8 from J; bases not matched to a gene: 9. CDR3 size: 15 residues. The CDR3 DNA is TGCGCCAGCAGGCATAGCGGGGGGGCCAGCGATGAGCAGTTCTTC. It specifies CASRHSGGASDEQFF.

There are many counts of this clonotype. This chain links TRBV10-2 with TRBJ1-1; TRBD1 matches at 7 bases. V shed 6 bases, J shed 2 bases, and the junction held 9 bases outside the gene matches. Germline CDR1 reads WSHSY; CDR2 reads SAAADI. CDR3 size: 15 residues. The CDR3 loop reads CASRGSGQVNTEAFF. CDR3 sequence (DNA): TGCGCCAGCAGGGGGAGCGGACAGGTAAACACTGAAGCTTTCTTT.

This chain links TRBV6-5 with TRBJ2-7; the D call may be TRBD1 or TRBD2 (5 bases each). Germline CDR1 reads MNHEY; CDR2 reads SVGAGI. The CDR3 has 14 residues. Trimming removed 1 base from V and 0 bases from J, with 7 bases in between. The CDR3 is CASSYFGGSYEQYF. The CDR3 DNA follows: TGTGCCAGCAGTTACTTTGGGGGCTCCTACGAGCAGTACTTC.

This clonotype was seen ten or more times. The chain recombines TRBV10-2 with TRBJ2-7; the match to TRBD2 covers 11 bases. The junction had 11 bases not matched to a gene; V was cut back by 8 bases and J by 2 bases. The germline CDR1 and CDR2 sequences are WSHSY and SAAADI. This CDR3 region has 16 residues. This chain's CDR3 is CASGSPLAGGTYEQYF. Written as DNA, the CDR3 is TGCGCCAGCGGGTCACCTCTAGCGGGAGGCACCTACGAGCAGTACTTC.

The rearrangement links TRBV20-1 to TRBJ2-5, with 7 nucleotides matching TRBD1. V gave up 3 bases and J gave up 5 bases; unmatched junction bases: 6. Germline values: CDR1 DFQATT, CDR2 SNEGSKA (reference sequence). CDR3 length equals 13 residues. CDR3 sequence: CSASLRGRETQYF. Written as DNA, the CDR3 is TGCAGTGCTAGTCTGAGGGGGCGGGAGACCCAGTACTTC.

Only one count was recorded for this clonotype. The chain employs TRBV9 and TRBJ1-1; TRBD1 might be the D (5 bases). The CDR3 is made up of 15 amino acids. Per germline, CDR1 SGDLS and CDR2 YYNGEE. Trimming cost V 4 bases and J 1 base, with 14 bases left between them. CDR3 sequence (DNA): TGTGCCAGCAGCTTCTTCAGGGCCTGGAACACTGAAGCTTTCTTT. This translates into CASSFFRAWNTEAFF. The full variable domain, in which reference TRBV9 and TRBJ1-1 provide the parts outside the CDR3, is DSGVTQTPKHLITATGQRVTLRCSPRSGDLSVYWYQQSLDQGLQFLIQYYNGEERAKGNILERFSAQQFPDLHSELNLSSLELGDSALYFCASSFFRAWNTEAFFGQGTRLTVV.

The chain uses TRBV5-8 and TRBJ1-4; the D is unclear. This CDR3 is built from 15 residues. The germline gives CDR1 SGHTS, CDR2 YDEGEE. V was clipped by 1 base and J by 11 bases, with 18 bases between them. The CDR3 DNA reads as TGTGCCAGCAGCTTGATACGGCCCACAGTAGAGAAACTGTTTTTT. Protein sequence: CASSLIRPTVEKLFF. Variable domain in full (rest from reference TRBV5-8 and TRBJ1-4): EAGVTQSPTHLIKTRGQQATLRCSPISGHTSVYWYQQALGLGLQFLLWYDEGEERNRGNFPPRFSGRQFPNYSSELNVNALELEDSALYLCASSLIRPTVEKLFFGSGTQLSVL.

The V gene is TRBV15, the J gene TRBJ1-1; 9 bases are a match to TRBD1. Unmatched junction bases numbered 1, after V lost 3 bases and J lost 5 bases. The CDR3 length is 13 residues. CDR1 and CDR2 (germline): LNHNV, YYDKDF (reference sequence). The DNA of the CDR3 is TGTGCCACCAGCAGGGACAGGGGAACTGAAGCTTTCTTT. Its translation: CATSRDRGTEAFF.

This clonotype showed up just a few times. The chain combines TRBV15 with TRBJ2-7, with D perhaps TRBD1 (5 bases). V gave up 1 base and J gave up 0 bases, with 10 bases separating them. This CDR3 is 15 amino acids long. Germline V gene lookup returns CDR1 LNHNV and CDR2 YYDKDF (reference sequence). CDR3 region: CATSRVLGRSYEQYF. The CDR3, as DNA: TGTGCCACCAGCAGAGTCTTGGGGCGCTCCTACGAGCAGTACTTC.

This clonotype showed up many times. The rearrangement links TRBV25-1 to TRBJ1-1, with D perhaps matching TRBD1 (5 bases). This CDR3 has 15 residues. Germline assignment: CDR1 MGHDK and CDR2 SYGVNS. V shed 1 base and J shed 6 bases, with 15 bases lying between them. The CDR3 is CASSEFPGTRAEAFF. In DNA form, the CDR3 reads TGTGCCAGCAGTGAATTCCCTGGGACCCGGGCTGAAGCTTTCTTT. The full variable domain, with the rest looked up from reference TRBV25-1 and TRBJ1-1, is EADIYQTPRYLVIGTGKKITLECSQTMGHDKMYWYQQDPGMELHLIHYSYGVNSTEKGDLSSESTVSRIRTEHFPLTLESARPSHTSQYLCASSEFPGTRAEAFFGQGTRLTVV.

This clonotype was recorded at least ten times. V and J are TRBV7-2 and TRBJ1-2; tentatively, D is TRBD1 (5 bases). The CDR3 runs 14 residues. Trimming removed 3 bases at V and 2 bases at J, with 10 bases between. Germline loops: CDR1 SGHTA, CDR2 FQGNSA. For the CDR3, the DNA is TGTGCCAGCAGCTTGACAGCGAGCAACTATGGCTACACCTTC. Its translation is CASSLTASNYGYTF.

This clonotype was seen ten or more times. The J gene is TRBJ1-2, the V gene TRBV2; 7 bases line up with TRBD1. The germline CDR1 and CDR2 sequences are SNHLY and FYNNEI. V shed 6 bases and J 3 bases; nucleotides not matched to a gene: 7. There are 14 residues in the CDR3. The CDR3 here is CASSDRGQYYGYTF. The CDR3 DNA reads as TGTGCCAGCAGCGATAGGGGACAGTACTATGGCTACACCTTC.

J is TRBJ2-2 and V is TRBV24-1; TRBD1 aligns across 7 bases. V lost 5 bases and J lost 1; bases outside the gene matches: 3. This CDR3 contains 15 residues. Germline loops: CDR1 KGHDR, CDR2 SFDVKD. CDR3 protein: CATSARTGNTGELFF. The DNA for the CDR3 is TGTGCCACCAGTGCCAGGACAGGGAACACCGGGGAGCTGTTTTTT.

The CDR3 DNA follows: TGTGCCAGCAGCTGGAGAGCGCCGGGACAGGGTACCTACGAGCAGTACTTC. Its protein is CASSWRAPGQGTYEQYF. The V call is TRBV5-4, the J call TRBJ2-7; TRBD1 aligns across 9 bases. Trimming took 3 bases from V and 2 from J; bases not matched to a gene: 12. The CDR3 length is 17 residues. The germline V gene encodes CDR1 SGHNT and CDR2 YYREEE (reference sequence).

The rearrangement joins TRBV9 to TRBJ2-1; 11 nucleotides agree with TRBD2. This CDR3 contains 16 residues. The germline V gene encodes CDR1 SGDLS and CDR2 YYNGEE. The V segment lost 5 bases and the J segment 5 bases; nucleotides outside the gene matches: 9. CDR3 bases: TGTGCCAGCAGGGGAGCTAGCGGGGGGAGCGACAATGAGCAGTTCTTC. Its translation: CASRGASGGSDNEQFF.